This section outlines one T cell receptor beta chain sequence together with its context. This entry comes from a study of blood T cell repertoires in COVID-19. Whole-study context: Acute-phase and convalescent COVID-19 samples originated in the United States, Italy and Spain.

Method: immunoSEQ multiplex PCR; TCRdb's copy keeps in-frame clones and lacks some. The sample carries some 270,000 clones, 80% to 90% recorded once. The CDR3 runs 16 residues. The germline V and J ends were trimmed by 3 bases and 0 bases, with 12 bases remaining between them. Germline V CDR1 and CDR2: MGHRA, YSYEKL. Participants reported their clinical history, and cohort assignment relied on those reports. The clonotype was recovered from a woman under 40 with acute COVID-19. The chain recombines TRBV4-1 with TRBJ2-1, with a tentative D call TRBD1 (6 bases). Material for sequencing was PBMCs or T cells enriched from blood (not recorded which). CDR3 amino acids: CASSQTTGSSYNEQFF. The CDR3 region has the DNA TGCGCCAGCAGCCAGACGACAGGAAGCTCCTACAATGAGCAGTTCTTC.